These 12 T cell receptor beta chains share one sample of origin, sequenced in a study of blood T cell repertoires in COVID-19. Clones were read by immunoSEQ multiplex PCR, and TCRdb kept only the in-frame ones, dropping some. The sample shows 150,000 to 200,000 clones, roughly 79% of them seen only once. Sequencing was carried out using peripheral blood. The receptors stem from a man aged 55 to 70 with active or convalescent COVID-19.

For this clone: The sample has other DNA sequences that encode this CDR3 too. The chain uses TRBV4-3 and TRBJ2-1; 13 nucleotides line up with TRBD2. Germline V lookup: CDR1 LGHNA, CDR2 YSLEER. Trimming at V came to 3 bases and at J to 1 base, leaving 0 bases not matched to a gene. The CDR3 is 16 residues long. CDR3 nucleotide sequence: TGCGCCAGCAGCCAGGGACTAGCGGGATCCTACAATGAGCAGTTCTTC. Translated, it gives CASSQGLAGSYNEQFF.

This sequence joins TRBV27 and TRBJ1-4; D is unclear. The germline V and J ends were trimmed by 5 bases and 7 bases, with 14 bases remaining between them. CDR1 is MNHEY and CDR2 is SMNVEV in the germline V gene (reference sequence). CDR3 length: 14 residues. The CDR3 loop is CASSRTLGSEKLFF. CDR3 in DNA: TGTGCCAGCAGTAGGACCCTGGGGAGTGAAAAACTGTTTTTT.

Points on this clone: Different DNA sequences within this sample yield the same CDR3. This chain uses TRBV2 with TRBJ2-2; 7 bases align to TRBD1. The germline CDR1 and CDR2 sequences are SNHLY and FYNNEI. V shed 5 bases, J shed 1 base, and the junction held 1 base outside the gene matches. The CDR3 runs to 14 residues. CDR3 protein: CASSRDRNTGELFF. As DNA, the CDR3 is TGTGCCAGCAGTCGGGACAGGAACACCGGGGAGCTGTTTTTT.

The rearrangement joins TRBV2 to TRBJ1-6; 7 positions agree with TRBD1. Germline values: CDR1 SNHLY, CDR2 FYNNEI. The CDR3 has 15 residues. Trimming cost V 6 bases and J 4 bases; bases outside gene matches: 6. CDR3 coding DNA: TGTGCCAGCAGATACCGGGACAGTTATAATTCACCCCTCCACTTT. It encodes CASRYRDSYNSPLHF.

The V gene is TRBV7-9, the J gene TRBJ2-3; 13 bases line up with TRBD2. The CDR3 loop spans 16 amino acids. With 3 bases clipped from V and 4 bases from J, the junction kept 4 bases outside the gene matches. Looked up from germline, CDR1 is SEHNR and CDR2 is FQNEAQ (reference sequence). The CDR3 sequence: CASSLGTSGIADTQYF. The CDR3 DNA reads as TGTGCCAGCAGCTTGGGGACTAGCGGGATTGCAGATACGCAGTATTTT. Variable domain in full (rest from reference TRBV7-9 and TRBJ2-3): DTGVSQNPRHKITKRGQNVTFRCDPISEHNRLYWYRQTLGQGPEFLTYFQNEAQLEKSRLLSDRFSAERPKGSFSTLEIQRTEQGDSAMYLCASSLGTSGIADTQYFGPGTRLTVL.

V and J are TRBV25-1 and TRBJ1-1, with a possible D match to TRBD1 (6 bases). The CDR3 spans 17 residues. The V end was cut by 2 bases, the J end by 1 base, with 17 bases between. Germline V gene sequence: CDR1 MGHDK, CDR2 SYGVNS. This CDR3 reads CASSESGGRGRNTEAFF. As DNA, the CDR3 is TGTGCCAGCAGTGAAAGTGGCGGCAGGGGAAGGAACACTGAAGCTTTCTTT.

J is TRBJ2-3 and V is TRBV5-1; tentative D call: TRBD2 (6 bases). Trimming took 0 bases from V and 6 from J, leaving 11 bases between them. The CDR3 loop spans 14 amino acids. Germline CDR1 reads SGHRS; CDR2 reads YFSETQ. CDR3 sequence: CASSLDGRMDTQYF. In nucleotides, the CDR3 is TGCGCCAGCAGCTTGGACGGGAGAATGGATACGCAGTATTTT. Full variable domain (outside the CDR3, taken from reference TRBV5-1 and TRBJ2-3): KAGVTQTPRYLIKTRGQQVTLSCSPISGHRSVSWYQQTPGQGLQFLFEYFSETQRNKGNFPGRFSGRQFSNSRSEMNVSTLELGDSALYLCASSLDGRMDTQYFGPGTRLTVL.

This chain uses TRBV30 with TRBJ2-2; 7 bases line up with TRBD2. CDR1 is GTSNPN and CDR2 is SVGIG in the germline V gene (reference sequence). Unmatched junction bases numbered 4, after V lost 8 bases and J lost 1 base. The length of the CDR3 is 13 residues. The CDR3 spells CAGIAGNTGELFF. CDR3 sequence (DNA): TGTGCCGGAATAGCGGGGAACACCGGGGAGCTGTTTTTT.

V is TRBV19 and J is TRBJ2-7; 7 nucleotides align to TRBD1. The CDR3 is 14 residues long. The ends lost 7 bases at V and 2 bases at J; junction bases unmatched: 8. The V gene's germline CDR1 is LNHDA and CDR2 SQIVND (reference sequence). The CDR3 DNA reads as TGTGCCAGTAACCGACAGGGAAAGACCTACGAGCAGTACTTC. This translates into CASNRQGKTYEQYF.

The V gene is TRBV6-2 or TRBV6-3, the J gene TRBJ1-1; TRBD1 matches at 11 bases. V shed 2 bases, J shed 1 base, and the junction held 3 bases outside the gene matches. The CDR3 length is 16 residues. Germline CDR1 reads MNHEY; CDR2 reads SVGEGT. In DNA form, the CDR3 reads TGTGCCAGCAGTTACCCCGGGACAGGGGGGAACACTGAAGCTTTCTTT. This codes for CASSYPGTGGNTEAFF.

This rearrangement joins TRBV24-1 to TRBJ1-1; 8 nucleotides agree with TRBD1. V shed 4 bases and J 4 bases; nucleotides not matched to a gene: 7. The CDR3 sequence is 15 residues long. Germline V lookup: CDR1 KGHDR, CDR2 SFDVKD. CDR3 protein: CATSDPGQGSTEAFF. CDR3 DNA: TGTGCCACCAGTGACCCCGGACAGGGAAGCACTGAAGCTTTCTTT.

The rearrangement joins TRBV9 to TRBJ2-1; TRBD2 is a possible D gene (5 bases). V lost 0 bases, J lost 7 bases, and 14 bases lay in between. Germline lookup yields CDR1 SGDLS and CDR2 YYNGEE. CDR3 length equals 15 residues. The chain's CDR3 is CASSVDVGETNEQFF. The DNA of the CDR3 is TGTGCCAGCAGCGTAGATGTGGGAGAGACGAATGAGCAGTTCTTC.